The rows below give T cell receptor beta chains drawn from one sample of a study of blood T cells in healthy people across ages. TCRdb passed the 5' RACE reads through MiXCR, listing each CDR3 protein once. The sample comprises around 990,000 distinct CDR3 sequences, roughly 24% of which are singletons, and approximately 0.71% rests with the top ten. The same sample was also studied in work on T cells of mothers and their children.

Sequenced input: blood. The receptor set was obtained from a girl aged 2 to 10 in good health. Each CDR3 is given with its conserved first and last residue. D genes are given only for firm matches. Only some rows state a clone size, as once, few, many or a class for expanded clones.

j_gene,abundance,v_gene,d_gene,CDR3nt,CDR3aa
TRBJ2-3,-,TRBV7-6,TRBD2,TGTGCCAGCAGCTTAGAGACTAGCGGGGTTACAGATACGCAGTATTTT,CASSLETSGVTDTQYF
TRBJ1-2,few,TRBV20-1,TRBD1,TGCAGTGCTATAGACCGGGACAGGGGGTATGGCTACACCTTC,CSAIDRDRGYGYTF
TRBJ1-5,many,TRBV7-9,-,TGTGCCAGCAGCCCAGGGACCGGCAATCAGCCCCAGCATTTT,CASSPGTGNQPQHF
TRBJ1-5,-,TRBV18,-,TGTGCCAGCTCACCCGACCAAGAGAAGCCCCAGCATTTT,CASSPDQEKPQHF
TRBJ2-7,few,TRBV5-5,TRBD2,TGTGCCAGCAGCTCCGGGGGAGGGGCCTACGAGCAGTACTTC,CASSSGGGAYEQYF
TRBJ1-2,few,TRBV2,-,TGTGCCAGCAGTGAAAGGGGACGGAACTATGGCTACACCTTC,CASSERGRNYGYTF
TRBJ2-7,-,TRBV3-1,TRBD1,TGTGCCAGAAGCCGAACTGCTCCGGGACAGGGGTCCTACGAGCAGTACTTC,CARSRTAPGQGSYEQYF
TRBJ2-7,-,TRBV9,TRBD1,TGTGCCAGCAGCGTTGAGGGGGCTCCCACCTACGAGCAGTACTTC,CASSVEGAPTYEQYF
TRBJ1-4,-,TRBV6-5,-,TGTGCCAGCACCCCGGGACACACTAATGAAAAACTGTTTTTT,CASTPGHTNEKLFF
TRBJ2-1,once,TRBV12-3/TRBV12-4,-,TGTGCCAGCACCTCACAGGGCAGTTACAATGAGCAGTTCTTC,CASTSQGSYNEQFF
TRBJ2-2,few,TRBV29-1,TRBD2,TGCAGCGCGGCTAGCGGAATACGCGGGGAGCTGTTTTTT,CSAASGIRGELFF
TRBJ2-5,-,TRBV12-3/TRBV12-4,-,TGTGCCAGCAGACTTTCTCGGTCCCAAGAGACCCAGTACTTC,CASRLSRSQETQYF
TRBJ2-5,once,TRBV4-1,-,TGCGCCAGCAGTGGTGTATATCTAGGGGAGACCCAGTACTTC,CASSGVYLGETQYF
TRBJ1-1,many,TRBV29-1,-,TGCAGCGTTGAGGGCAGGTTAAACACTGAAGCTTTCTTT,CSVEGRLNTEAFF
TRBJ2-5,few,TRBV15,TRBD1,TGTGCCACCAGCCAGGACAGGGGTACCCAGTACTTC,CATSQDRGTQYF
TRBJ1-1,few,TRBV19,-,TGTGCCAGTAGTTACGGGGCAGCGAACACTGAAGCTTTCTTT,CASSYGAANTEAFF
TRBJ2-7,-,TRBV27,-,TGTGCCAGCAGTTTATCTGTCGGTAGATTATGGGAGCAGTACTTC,CASSLSVGRLWEQYF
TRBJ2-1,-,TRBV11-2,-,TGTGCCAGCAGCTTAATACGCTCCTACAATGAGCAGTTCTTC,CASSLIRSYNEQFF
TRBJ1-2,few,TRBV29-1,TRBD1,TGCAGCGATACCGGGACAGGGAGAATTGTAGATGGCTACACCTTC,CSDTGTGRIVDGYTF
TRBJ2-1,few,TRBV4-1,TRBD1,TGCGCCAGCAGCCAACCGGGACAGGGCGGCGATGAGCAGTTCTTC,CASSQPGQGGDEQFF
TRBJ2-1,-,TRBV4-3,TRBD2,TGCGCCAGCAGCCAAGATGAAGCTAGCGGGGCCTACAGAGAGCAGTTCTTC,CASSQDEASGAYREQFF
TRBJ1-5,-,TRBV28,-,TGTGCCAGCAGAACCTCGGGGCAGCCCCAGCATTTT,CASRTSGQPQHF
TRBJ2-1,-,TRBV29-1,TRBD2,TGCAGCGTTGGGGGGTGGATAGCGGGGCAGGATGAGCAGTTCTTC,CSVGGWIAGQDEQFF
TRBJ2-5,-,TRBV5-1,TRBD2,TGCGCCAGCAGCCTACGACTAGCGGGAGGGCCAGGGGAGACCCAGTACTTC,CASSLRLAGGPGETQYF
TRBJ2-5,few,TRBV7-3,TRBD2,TGTGCCAGCAGCTCTCAACTAGCGGGGGGGCCTGTGGGAGAGACCCAGTACTTC,CASSSQLAGGPVGETQYF
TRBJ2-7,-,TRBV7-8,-,TGTGCCAGCAGCTTAGACCCCTACTACGAGCAGTACTTC,CASSLDPYYEQYF
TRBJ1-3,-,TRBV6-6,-,TGTGCCAGCGGGGGGGGAAACACCATATATTTT,CASGGGNTIYF
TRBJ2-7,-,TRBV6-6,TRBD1,TGTGCCAGCAGCCAGCAGGGGACAGCTTTTTACTACGAGCAGTACTTC,CASSQQGTAFYYEQYF
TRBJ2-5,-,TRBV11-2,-,TGTGCCAGCAGCTTAAGAGGGGTTGCAGAGACCCAGTACTTC,CASSLRGVAETQYF
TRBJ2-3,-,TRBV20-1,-,TGCAGTGCTTCCCCTAGTGGAGATACGCAGTATTTT,CSASPSGDTQYF
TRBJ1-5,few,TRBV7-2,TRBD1,TGTGTCAGCAGCTCCCAGGGGACAGGAAATCAGCCCCAGCATTTT,CVSSSQGTGNQPQHF
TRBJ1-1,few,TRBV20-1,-,TGCAGTGCTTGGGAGAGGGCCTCCTTGGCTGAAGCTTTCTTT,CSAWERASLAEAFF
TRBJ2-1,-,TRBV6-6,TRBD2,TGTGCCAGCATTCTAGGACTAGCCCAATACAATGAGCAGTTCTTC,CASILGLAQYNEQFF
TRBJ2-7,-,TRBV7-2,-,TGTGCCAGCAGCCGAGACCTGGTTACATACGAGCAGTACTTC,CASSRDLVTYEQYF
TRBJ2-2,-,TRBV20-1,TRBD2,TGCAGTGCAAGGGGGGTCGGGACTAGCGGGGAGCTGTTTTTT,CSARGVGTSGELFF
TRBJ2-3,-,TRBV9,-,TGTGCCAGCAGCGTCGACTACACAGATACGCAGTATTTT,CASSVDYTDTQYF
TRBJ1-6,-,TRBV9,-,TGTGCCAGCAGCGTAGCGGGGAGATCACCCCTCCACTTT,CASSVAGRSPLHF
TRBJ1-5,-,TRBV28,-,TGTGCCAGCGGTCATAACAGGGACGAGCCCCAGCATTTT,CASGHNRDEPQHF
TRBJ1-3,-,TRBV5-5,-,TGTGCCAGCAGCTTTTACCCCTTCGACGGTGCCTCTGGAAACACCATATATTTT,CASSFYPFDGASGNTIYF
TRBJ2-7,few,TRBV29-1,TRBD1,TGCAGCGTAACGGGACAGGGGGGCTACGAGCAGTACTTC,CSVTGQGGYEQYF
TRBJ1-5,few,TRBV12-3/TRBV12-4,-,TGTGCCAGCAGGTACGAGGCGTCGGTGCCCCAGCATTTT,CASRYEASVPQHF
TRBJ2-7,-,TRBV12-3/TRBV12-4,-,TGTGCCAGCAGTTTCTTAACCTTCCCCTCAACCTACGAGCAGTACTTC,CASSFLTFPSTYEQYF
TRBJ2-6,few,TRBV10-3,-,TGTGCCATCAGCCAACCAACCCTGAGGGGGACTGGGGCCAACGTCCTGACTTTC,CAISQPTLRGTGANVLTF